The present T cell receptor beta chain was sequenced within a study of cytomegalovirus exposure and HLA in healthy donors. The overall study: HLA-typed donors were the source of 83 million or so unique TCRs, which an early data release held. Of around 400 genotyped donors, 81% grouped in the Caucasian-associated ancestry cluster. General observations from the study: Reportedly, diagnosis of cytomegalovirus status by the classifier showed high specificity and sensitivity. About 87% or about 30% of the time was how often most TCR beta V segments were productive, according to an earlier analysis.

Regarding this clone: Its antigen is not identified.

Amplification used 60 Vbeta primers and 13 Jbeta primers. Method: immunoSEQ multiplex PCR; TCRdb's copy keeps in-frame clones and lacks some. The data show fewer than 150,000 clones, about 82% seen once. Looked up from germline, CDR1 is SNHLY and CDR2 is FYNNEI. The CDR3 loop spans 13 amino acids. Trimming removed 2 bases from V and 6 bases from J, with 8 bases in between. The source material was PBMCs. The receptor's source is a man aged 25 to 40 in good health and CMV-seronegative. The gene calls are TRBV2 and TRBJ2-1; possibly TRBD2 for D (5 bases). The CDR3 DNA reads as TGTGCCAGCAGTGAAAGGGAGCTCAATGAGCAGTTCTTC. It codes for CASSERELNEQFF.